Listed here is a single T cell receptor beta chain. The entry originates in a study of monozygotic twins with inflammatory bowel disease. TCRdb reprocessed the 5' RACE reads and reports one entry per CDR3 protein, with no DNA. The table for this sample gives a few hundred thousand distinct CDR3 sequences. The CDR3 totals 14 residues. Germline-derived CDR1 and CDR2 are SNHLY and FYNNEI. The receptor's source is a human donor with ulcerative colitis or Crohn's disease, or a healthy co-twin of an affected twin (not recorded which). The rearrangement links TRBV2 to TRBJ1-2; the TCRdb call, TRBD1, lacks DNA for checking. Sequenced sample: blood. This CDR3 reads CASSVGGRESGYTF.